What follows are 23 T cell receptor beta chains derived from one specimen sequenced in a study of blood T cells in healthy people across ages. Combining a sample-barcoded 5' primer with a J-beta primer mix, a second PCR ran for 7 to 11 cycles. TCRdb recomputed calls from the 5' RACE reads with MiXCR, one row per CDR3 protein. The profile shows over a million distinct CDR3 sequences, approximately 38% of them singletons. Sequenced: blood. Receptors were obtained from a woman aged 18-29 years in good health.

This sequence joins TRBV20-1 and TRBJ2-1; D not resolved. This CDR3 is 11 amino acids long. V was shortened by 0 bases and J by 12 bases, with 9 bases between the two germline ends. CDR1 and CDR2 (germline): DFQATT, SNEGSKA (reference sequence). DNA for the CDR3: TGCAGTGCTAGAGATTCCGATCGGCAGTTCTTC. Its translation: CSARDSDRQFF.

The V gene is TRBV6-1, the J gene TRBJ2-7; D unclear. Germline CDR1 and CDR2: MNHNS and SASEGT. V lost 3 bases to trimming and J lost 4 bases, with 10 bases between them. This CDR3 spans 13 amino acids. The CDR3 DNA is TGTGCCAGCAGTGAGGTCGGCCAATACGAGCAGTACTTC. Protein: CASSEVGQYEQYF.

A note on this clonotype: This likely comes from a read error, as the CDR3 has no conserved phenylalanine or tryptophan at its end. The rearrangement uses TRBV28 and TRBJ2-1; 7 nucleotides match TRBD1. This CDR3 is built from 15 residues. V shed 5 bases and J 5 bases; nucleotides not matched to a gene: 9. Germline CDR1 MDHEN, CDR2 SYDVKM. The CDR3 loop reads CASSKRGPGNNEQFL. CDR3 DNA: TGTGCCAGCAGTAAAAGGGGGCCTGGGAACAATGAGCAGTTCCTC.

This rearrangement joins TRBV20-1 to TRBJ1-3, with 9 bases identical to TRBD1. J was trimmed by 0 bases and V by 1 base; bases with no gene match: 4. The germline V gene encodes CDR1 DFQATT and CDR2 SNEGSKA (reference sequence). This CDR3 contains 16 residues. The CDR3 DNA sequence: TGCAGTGCTAGAGCCGAGGACAGGGGCTCTGGAAACACCATATATTTT. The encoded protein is CSARAEDRGSGNTIYF.

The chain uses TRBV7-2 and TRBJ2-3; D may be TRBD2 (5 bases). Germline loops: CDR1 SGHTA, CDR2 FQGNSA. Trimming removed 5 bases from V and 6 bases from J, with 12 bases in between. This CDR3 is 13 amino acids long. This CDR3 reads CASSPVRGDTQYF. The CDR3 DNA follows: TGTGCCAGCAGCCCAGTACGAGGGGATACGCAGTATTTT. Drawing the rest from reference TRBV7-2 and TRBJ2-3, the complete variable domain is GAGVSQSPSNKVTEKGKDVELRCDPISGHTALYWYRQSLGQGLEFLIYFQGNSAPDKSGLPSDRFSAERTGGSVSTLTIQRTQQEDSAVYLCASSPVRGDTQYFGPGTRLTVL.

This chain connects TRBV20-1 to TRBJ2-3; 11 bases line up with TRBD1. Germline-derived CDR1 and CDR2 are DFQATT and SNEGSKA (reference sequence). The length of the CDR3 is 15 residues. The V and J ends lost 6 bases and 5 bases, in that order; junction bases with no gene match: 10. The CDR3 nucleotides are TGCAGTGCCTACCGGACGGACAGGGGGCGAGATACGCAGTATTTT. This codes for CSAYRTDRGRDTQYF.

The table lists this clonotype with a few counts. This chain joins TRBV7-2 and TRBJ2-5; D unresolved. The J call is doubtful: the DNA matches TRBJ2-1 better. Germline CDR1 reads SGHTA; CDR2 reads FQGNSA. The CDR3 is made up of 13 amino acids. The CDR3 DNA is TGTGCCAGCAGCTTAATGAAACAAGAGACCCAGTTCTTC. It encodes CASSLMKQETQFF.

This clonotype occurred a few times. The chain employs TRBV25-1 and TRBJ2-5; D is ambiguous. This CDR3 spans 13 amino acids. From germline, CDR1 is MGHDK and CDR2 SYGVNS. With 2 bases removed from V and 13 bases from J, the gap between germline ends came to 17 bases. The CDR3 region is CASSEIKRPRLYF. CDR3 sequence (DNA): TGTGCCAGCAGTGAAATAAAACGGCCCAGGTTGTACTTC.

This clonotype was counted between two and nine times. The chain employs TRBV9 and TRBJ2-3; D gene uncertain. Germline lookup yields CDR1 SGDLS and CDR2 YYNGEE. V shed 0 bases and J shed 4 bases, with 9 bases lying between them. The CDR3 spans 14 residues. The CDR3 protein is CASSVVAIADTQYF. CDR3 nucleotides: TGTGCCAGCAGCGTAGTGGCTATCGCAGATACGCAGTATTTT.

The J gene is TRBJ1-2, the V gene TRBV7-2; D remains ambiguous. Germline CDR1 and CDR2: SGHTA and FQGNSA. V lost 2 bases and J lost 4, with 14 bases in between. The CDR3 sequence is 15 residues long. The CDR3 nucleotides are TGTGCCAGCAGCTTATACCGGGAACAACCCTATGGCTACACCTTC. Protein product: CASSLYREQPYGYTF.

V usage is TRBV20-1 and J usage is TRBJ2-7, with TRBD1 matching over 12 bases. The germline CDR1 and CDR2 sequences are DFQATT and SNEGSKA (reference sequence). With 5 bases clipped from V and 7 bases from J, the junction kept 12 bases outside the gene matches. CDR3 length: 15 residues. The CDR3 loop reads CSARAGTGGVWEQYF. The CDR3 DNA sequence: TGCAGTGCTCGCGCGGGGACAGGGGGCGTCTGGGAGCAGTACTTC.

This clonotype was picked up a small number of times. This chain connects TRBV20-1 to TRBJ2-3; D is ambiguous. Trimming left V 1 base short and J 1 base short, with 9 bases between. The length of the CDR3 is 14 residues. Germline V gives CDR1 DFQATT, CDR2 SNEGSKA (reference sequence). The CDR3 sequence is CSARGRFGTDTQYF. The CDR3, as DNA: TGCAGTGCTAGAGGAAGGTTTGGCACAGATACGCAGTATTTT.

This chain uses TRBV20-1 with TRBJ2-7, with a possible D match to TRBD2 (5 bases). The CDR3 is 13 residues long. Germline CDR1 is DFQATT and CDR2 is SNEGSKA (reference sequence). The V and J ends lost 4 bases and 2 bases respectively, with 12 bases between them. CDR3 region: CSANGESPYEQYF. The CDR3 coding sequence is TGCAGTGCTAACGGGGAGAGCCCCTACGAGCAGTACTTC.

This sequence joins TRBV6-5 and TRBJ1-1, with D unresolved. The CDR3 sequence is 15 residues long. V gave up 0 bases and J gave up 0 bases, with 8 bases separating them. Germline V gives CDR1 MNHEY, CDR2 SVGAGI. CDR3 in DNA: TGTGCCAGCAGTTACTCGACGGCAATGAACACTGAAGCTTTCTTT. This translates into CASSYSTAMNTEAFF.

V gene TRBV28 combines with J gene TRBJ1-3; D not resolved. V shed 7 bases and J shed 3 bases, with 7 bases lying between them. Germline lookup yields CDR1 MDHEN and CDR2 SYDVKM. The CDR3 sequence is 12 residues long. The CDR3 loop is CASKENGNTIYF. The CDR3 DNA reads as TGTGCCAGCAAAGAGAATGGAAACACCATATATTTT.

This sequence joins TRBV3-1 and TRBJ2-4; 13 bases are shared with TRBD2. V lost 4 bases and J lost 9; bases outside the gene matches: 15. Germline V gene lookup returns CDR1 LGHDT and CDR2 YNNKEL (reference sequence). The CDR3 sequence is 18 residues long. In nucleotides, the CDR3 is TGTGCCAGCAGCCGCAAGGGGGAACTAGCGGGGGGGCGGAGCATTCAGTACTTC. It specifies CASSRKGELAGGRSIQYF.

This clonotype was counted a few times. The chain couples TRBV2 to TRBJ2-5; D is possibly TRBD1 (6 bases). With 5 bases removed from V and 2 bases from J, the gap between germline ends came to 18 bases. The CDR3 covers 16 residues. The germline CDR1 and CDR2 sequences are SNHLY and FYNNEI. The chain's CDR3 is CASSYHRDGGQETQYF. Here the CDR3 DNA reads TGTGCCAGCAGTTATCACAGGGATGGGGGACAAGAGACCCAGTACTTC.

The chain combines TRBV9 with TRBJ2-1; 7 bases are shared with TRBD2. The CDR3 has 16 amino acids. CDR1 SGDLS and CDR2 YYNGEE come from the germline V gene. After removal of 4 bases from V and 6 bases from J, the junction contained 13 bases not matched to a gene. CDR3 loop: CASSPRGLAVTNEQFF. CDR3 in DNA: TGTGCCAGCAGCCCCCGTGGCCTAGCGGTCACCAATGAGCAGTTCTTC.

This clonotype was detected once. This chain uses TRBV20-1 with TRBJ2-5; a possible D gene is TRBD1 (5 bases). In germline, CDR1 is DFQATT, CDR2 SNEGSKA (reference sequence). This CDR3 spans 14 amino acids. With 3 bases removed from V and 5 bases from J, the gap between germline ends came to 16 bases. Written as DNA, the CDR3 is TGCAGTGCTAGCGGGCCAGACAGTACTGAGACCCAGTACTTC. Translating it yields CSASGPDSTETQYF.

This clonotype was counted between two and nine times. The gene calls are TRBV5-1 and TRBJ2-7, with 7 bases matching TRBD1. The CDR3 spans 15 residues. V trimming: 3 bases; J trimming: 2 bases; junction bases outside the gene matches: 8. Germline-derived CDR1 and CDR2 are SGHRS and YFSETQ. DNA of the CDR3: TGCGCCAGCAGCTCCGTTGGGACAGATACCTACGAGCAGTACTTC. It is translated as CASSSVGTDTYEQYF. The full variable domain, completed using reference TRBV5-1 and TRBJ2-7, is KAGVTQTPRYLIKTRGQQVTLSCSPISGHRSVSWYQQTPGQGLQFLFEYFSETQRNKGNFPGRFSGRQFSNSRSEMNVSTLELGDSALYLCASSSVGTDTYEQYFGPGTRLTVT.

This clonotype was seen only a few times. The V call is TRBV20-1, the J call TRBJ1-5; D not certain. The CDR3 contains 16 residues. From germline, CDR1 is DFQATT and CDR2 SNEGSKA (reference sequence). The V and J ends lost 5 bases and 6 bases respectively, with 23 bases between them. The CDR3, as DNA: TGCAGTGCTCATGTCCCCTACGGGGAAAGGGTTCAGCCCCAGCATTTT. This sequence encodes CSAHVPYGERVQPQHF.

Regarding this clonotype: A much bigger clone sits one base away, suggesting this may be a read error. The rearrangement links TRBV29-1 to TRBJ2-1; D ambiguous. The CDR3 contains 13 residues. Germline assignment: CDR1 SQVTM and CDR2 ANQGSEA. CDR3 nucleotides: TGCAGCGTTAGCGCGGCGCGCTACAATGAGCCGTTCTTC. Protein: CSVSAARYNEPFF.

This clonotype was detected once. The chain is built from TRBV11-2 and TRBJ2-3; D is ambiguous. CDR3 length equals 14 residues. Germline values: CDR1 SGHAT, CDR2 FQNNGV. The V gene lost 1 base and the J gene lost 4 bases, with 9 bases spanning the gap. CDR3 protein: CASSLAPEADTQYF. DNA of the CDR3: TGTGCCAGCAGCTTAGCACCAGAGGCAGATACGCAGTATTTT.